The 15 T cell receptor beta chains below come from one sample, sequenced in a study of blood T cell repertoires in COVID-19. The method was immunoSEQ multiplex PCR; TCRdb's version includes in-frame clones alone and lacks a portion of them. The sample yields 250,000 to 350,000 clones, approximately 87% seen once. The specimen sequenced was PBMCs or T cells enriched from blood (not recorded which). Receptor source: a woman in her 30s who had recovered from COVID-19.

This clone showed up just a few times. This chain uses TRBV4-3 with TRBJ1-2; D call uncertain. Trimming shortened V by 0 bases and J by 6 bases, and 17 bases separated the two germline ends. CDR1 is LGHNA, CDR2 YSLEER, per germline. This CDR3 is 16 amino acids long. The CDR3 bases are TGCGCCAGCAGCCAAGAGATATATCTTTCTCCAGATGGCTACACCTTC. It translates to CASSQEIYLSPDGYTF.

The CDR3 loop is CASSIYGSSYEQYF. The CDR3 bases are TGTGCCAGTAGTATATATGGGAGCTCCTACGAGCAGTACTTC. The rearrangement uses TRBV19 and TRBJ2-7, with a possible D match to TRBD2 (5 bases). The length of the CDR3 is 14 residues. Germline V lookup: CDR1 LNHDA, CDR2 SQIVND (reference sequence). V lost 2 bases and J lost 0, with 8 bases in between.

The chain has TRBV27 and TRBJ1-5; tentatively, D is TRBD1 (6 bases). The CDR3 is 14 residues long. Trimming removed 5 bases at V and 7 bases at J, with 15 bases between. In germline, CDR1 is MNHEY, CDR2 SMNVEV (reference sequence). The CDR3 region is CASSPGTQSQPQHF. The CDR3 DNA reads as TGTGCCAGCAGTCCGGGGACACAATCGCAGCCCCAGCATTTT.

This chain joins TRBV7-9 and TRBJ1-2; D might be TRBD1 (6 bases). Germline CDR1 reads SEHNR; CDR2 reads FQNEAQ (reference sequence). The CDR3 consists of 15 residues. V was trimmed by 3 bases and J by 3 bases, leaving 14 bases between them. The CDR3 is CASSFQRGAHYGYTF. As DNA, the CDR3 is TGTGCCAGCAGCTTCCAGCGGGGGGCACACTATGGCTACACCTTC.

The chain uses TRBV29-1 and TRBJ1-2, with D perhaps matching TRBD1 (6 bases). V shed 8 bases and J shed 5 bases, with 18 bases lying between them. The CDR3 has 13 residues. Germline CDR1 is SQVTM and CDR2 is ANQGSEA. CDR3 nucleotides: TGCAGCTTGGGAGAACAGGGTGGTTATGGCTACACCTTC. It is translated as CSLGEQGGYGYTF.

This chain uses TRBV28 with TRBJ2-7, with 8 nucleotides matching TRBD2. There are 18 residues in the CDR3. J gave up 2 bases and V 2 bases, and 14 bases lay outside the gene matches. The V gene's germline CDR1 is MDHEN and CDR2 SYDVKM. The CDR3 sequence: CASSLTPFRRGAPYEQYF. CDR3 nucleotides: TGTGCCAGCAGTTTAACCCCGTTTCGGCGGGGGGCTCCCTACGAGCAGTACTTC.

V and J are TRBV30 and TRBJ1-2, with a tentative D call TRBD1 (5 bases). Trimming took 3 bases from V and 7 from J, leaving 15 bases between them. Germline CDR1 and CDR2: GTSNPN and SVGIG (reference sequence). This CDR3 has 13 residues. The CDR3 DNA is TGTGCCTGGAGGACCAGGGAGGGATTTGGCTACACCTTC. Translated, it gives CAWRTREGFGYTF.

The chain uses TRBV29-1 and TRBJ1-2; D gene ambiguous. V was clipped by 7 bases and J by 6 bases, with 12 bases between them. Germline V gives CDR1 SQVTM, CDR2 ANQGSEA. The CDR3 totals 11 residues. CDR3 amino acids: CSGARPDGYTF. The CDR3 region has the DNA TGCAGCGGGGCCCGTCCGGATGGCTACACCTTC.

The DNA of the CDR3 is TGTGCCCAGGCCCGGGACATCCACGGCTACACCTTC. This sequence encodes CAQARDIHGYTF. The chain carries TRBV28 and TRBJ1-2; perhaps TRBD1 as D (6 bases). Trimming stripped 11 bases from V and 8 bases from J, with 18 bases between. This CDR3 has 12 residues. Germline CDR1 MDHEN, CDR2 SYDVKM.

The rearrangement links TRBV28 to TRBJ1-2; D remains unclear. The CDR3 totals 12 residues. Germline CDR1 and CDR2: MDHEN and SYDVKM. V was cut by 5 bases and J by 8 bases, with 12 bases left in between. The CDR3, as DNA: TGTGCCAGCAGTCTGGTGGGCGTAGGCTACACCTTC. Its protein product is CASSLVGVGYTF.

This clone was seen once. V usage is TRBV5-4 and J usage is TRBJ1-2, with D possibly being TRBD1 (6 bases). CDR3 length: 13 residues. The ends were cut back, 4 bases at V and 6 bases at J, with 13 bases in the middle. From germline, CDR1 is SGHNT and CDR2 YYREEE (reference sequence). This CDR3 is CASSPGQLNGYTF. The CDR3 region has the DNA TGTGCCAGCAGCCCTGGACAGCTTAATGGCTACACCTTC.

The DNA for the CDR3 is TGTGCCAGCAGCTTAGCAGGGGGCCCGCAGGCTTTCTTT. It encodes CASSLAGGPQAFF. This chain connects TRBV7-9 to TRBJ1-1, with 7 bases aligning to TRBD1. The CDR3 spans 13 residues. Germline assignment: CDR1 SEHNR and CDR2 FQNEAQ (reference sequence). V was pared by 0 bases and J by 11 bases, with 6 bases of the junction left unmatched.

This clone was counted once. This sequence joins TRBV29-1 and TRBJ1-2; TRBD1 is a possible D gene (5 bases). The CDR3 spans 11 residues. Per the germline V gene, CDR1 is SQVTM and CDR2 is ANQGSEA. V was trimmed by 1 base and J by 6 bases, leaving 6 bases between them. Here the CDR3 DNA reads TGCAGCGTTGAAGGGGGGGATGGCTACACCTTC. It codes for CSVEGGDGYTF.

The chain combines TRBV16 with TRBJ2-4; weak D call: TRBD2 (5 bases). Germline V lookup: CDR1 KGHSY, CDR2 FQNENV. Trimming removed 4 bases at V and 1 base at J, with 14 bases between. This CDR3 region has 16 residues. The DNA for the CDR3 is TGTGCCAGCAGCCCTCTTACAGAGGGCGCCAAAAACATTCAGTACTTC. Protein: CASSPLTEGAKNIQYF.

J is TRBJ1-1 and V is TRBV5-4; 8 nucleotides match TRBD1. The CDR3 loop spans 14 amino acids. The V gene end was trimmed by 4 bases and the J gene end by 3 bases; junction bases not matched to a gene: 5. Germline V lookup: CDR1 SGHNT, CDR2 YYREEE (reference sequence). The CDR3 bases are TGTGCCAGCAGCAAAGGACAGGGTGACACTGAAGCTTTCTTT. It specifies CASSKGQGDTEAFF.